This T cell receptor (beta chain) was obtained from a study of T cells in localized non-small cell lung cancer. Sequencing was performed with immunoSEQ multiplex PCR; in TCRdb, only in-frame clones are kept and a portion is missing. The top ten clones hold approximately 15% of a sample with tens of thousands of clones, approximately 84% of them seen once. As regards this clone: Antigen: not known.

Study-wide results and caveats: Multi-region tumor sequencing was not done, so intratumor heterogeneity could not be excluded. In adjacent lung, a median roughly 53 of the top 100 tumor clones were found. Uninvolved adjacent lung had the highest recorded T cell clonality, with tumor below it.

V dropped 0 bases and J dropped 0 bases, with 9 bases sitting between them. CDR3 length: 15 residues. The germline CDR1 and CDR2 sequences are SGHDT and YYEEEE. The sample consisted of peripheral blood, taken before any cancer treatment. This clonotype originated in a female donor older than 55 with stage I lung adenocarcinoma. This sequence joins TRBV5-6 and TRBJ1-2; D gene unclear. The CDR3 nucleotides are TGTGCCAGCAGCTTGGGCCAGTTAACTAACTATGGCTACACCTTC. It yields the protein CASSLGQLTNYGYTF.